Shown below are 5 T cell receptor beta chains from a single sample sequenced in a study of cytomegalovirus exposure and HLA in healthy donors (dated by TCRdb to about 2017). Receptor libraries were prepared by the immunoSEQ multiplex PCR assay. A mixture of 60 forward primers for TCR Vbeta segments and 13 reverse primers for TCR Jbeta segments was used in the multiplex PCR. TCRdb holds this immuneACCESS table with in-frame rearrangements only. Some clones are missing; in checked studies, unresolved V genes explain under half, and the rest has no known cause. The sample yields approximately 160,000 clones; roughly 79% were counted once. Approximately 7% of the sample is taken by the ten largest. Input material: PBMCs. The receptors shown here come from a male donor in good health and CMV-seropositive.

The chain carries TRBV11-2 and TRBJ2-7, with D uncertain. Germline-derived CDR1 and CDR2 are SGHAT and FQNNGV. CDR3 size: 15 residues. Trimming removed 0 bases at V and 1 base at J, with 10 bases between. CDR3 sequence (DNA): TGTGCCAGCAGCTTAGAATTATACAGTTCCTACGAGCAGTACTTC. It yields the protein CASSLELYSSYEQYF.

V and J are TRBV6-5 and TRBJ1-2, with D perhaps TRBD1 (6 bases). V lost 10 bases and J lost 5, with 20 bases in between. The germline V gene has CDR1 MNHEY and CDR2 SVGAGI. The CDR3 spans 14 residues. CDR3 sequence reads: CATSIGGSNYGYTF. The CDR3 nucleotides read TGTGCCACCTCGATTGGGGGCTCGAATTATGGCTACACCTTC.

The CDR3 DNA reads TGTGCCAGCAGCGCGCCGGGACAGGGGAACACAGATACGCAGTATTTT. Translated, it gives CASSAPGQGNTDTQYF. This chain uses TRBV9 with TRBJ2-3; TRBD1 matches at 10 bases. Germline V gives CDR1 SGDLS, CDR2 YYNGEE. This CDR3 region has 16 residues. J was trimmed by 2 bases and V by 3 bases; bases with no gene match: 6.

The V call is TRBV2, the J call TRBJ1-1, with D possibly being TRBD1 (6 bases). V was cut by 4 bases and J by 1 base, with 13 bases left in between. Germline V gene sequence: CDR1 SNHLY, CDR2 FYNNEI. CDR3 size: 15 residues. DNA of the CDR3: TGTGCCAGCAGTGGGCCCCGGGACACGAACACTGAAGCTTTCTTT. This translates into CASSGPRDTNTEAFF.

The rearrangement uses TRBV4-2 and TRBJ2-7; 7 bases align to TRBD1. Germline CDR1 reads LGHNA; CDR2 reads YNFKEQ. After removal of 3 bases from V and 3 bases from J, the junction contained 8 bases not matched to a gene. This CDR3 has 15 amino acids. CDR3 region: CASSQAGTVGYEQYF. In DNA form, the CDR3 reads TGTGCCAGCAGCCAGGCCGGGACAGTCGGCTACGAGCAGTACTTC.